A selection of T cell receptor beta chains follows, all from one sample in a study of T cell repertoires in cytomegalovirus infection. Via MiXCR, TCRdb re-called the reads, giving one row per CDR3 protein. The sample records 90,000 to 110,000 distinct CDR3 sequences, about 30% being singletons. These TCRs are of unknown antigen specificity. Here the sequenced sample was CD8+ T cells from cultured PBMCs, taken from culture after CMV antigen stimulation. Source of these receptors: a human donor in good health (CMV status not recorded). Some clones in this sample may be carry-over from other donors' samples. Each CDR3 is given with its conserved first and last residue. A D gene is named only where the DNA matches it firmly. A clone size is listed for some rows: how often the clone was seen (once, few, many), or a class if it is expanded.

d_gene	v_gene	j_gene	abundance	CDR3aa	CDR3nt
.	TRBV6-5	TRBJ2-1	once	CASLSYNEQFF	TGTGCCAGCCTCTCGTACAATGAGCAGTTCTTC
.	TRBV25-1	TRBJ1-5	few	CASSDRGSNQPQHF	TGTGCCAGCAGTGACAGGGGAAGCAATCAGCCCCAGCATTTT
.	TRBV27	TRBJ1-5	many	CASSLGHNQPQHF	TGTGCCAGCAGCCTTGGGCATAATCAGCCCCAGCATTTT
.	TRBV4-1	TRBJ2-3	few	CASSQVGGADTQYF	TGCGCCAGCAGCCAAGTGGGGGGCGCAGATACGCAGTATTTT
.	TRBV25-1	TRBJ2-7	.	CASSEYNPLREIYEQYF	TGTGCCAGCAGTGAATATAACCCCTTAAGGGAAATTTACGAGCAGTACTTC
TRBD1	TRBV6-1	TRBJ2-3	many	CASSLTGGEGDTQYF	TGTGCCAGCAGTTTAACAGGGGGCGAGGGAGATACGCAGTATTTT
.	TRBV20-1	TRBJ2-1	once	CSARSGYNEQFF	TGCAGTGCTAGGTCCGGGTACAATGAGCAGTTCTTC
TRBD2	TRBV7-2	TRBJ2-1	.	CASSTPRRGAYEQFF	TGTGCCAGCAGTACACCGAGGCGGGGGGCCTATGAGCAGTTCTTC
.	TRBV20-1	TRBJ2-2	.	CSARGPMGVPGELFF	TGCAGTGCTAGAGGCCCGATGGGGGTCCCCGGGGAGCTGTTTTTT
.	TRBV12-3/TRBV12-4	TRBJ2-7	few	CASSLLGVEQYF	TGTGCCAGCAGTTTACTGGGGGTTGAGCAGTACTTC
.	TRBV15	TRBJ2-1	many	CATTFYGGTVNEQFF	TGTGCCACCACCTTTTACGGGGGCACTGTCAATGAGCAGTTCTTC
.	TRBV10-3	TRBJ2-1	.	CAISLGDSEQFF	TGTGCCATCAGTCTCGGGGACTCTGAGCAGTTCTTC
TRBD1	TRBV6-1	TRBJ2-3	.	CASSGDRPPFSTDTQYF	TGTGCCAGCAGCGGGGACAGGCCTCCGTTTAGCACAGATACGCAGTATTTT
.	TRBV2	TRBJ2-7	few	CASSEGAGNAYEQYF	TGTGCCAGCAGTGAAGGGGCGGGAAATGCCTACGAGCAGTACTTC
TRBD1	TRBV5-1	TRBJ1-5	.	CASTRQGNQPQHF	TGCGCCAGCACCCGACAGGGCAACCAGCCCCAGCATTTT
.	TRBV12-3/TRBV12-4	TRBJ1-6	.	CASSSGSTGSPLHF	TGTGCCAGCAGTTCAGGGAGTACGGGTTCACCCCTCCACTTT
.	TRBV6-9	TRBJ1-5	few	CASSYPPGSTYSNQPQHF	TGTGCCAGCAGTTACCCTCCGGGCTCAACCTATAGCAATCAGCCCCAGCATTTT
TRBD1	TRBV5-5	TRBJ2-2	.	CASSWDSDTGELFF	TGTGCCAGCAGCTGGGACAGTGACACCGGGGAGCTGTTTTTT
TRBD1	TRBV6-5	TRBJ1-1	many	CASSSRQGRNTEAFF	TGTGCCAGCAGTTCCCGACAGGGAAGGAACACTGAAGCTTTCTTT
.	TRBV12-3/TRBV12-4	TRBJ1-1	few	CASSFVSGAEAFF	TGTGCCAGCAGTTTTGTTTCGGGGGCCGAAGCTTTCTTT
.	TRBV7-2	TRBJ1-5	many	CASSLHSSSNQPQHF	TGTGCCAGCAGCTTACACAGTTCAAGCAATCAGCCCCAGCATTTT
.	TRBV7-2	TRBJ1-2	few	CASSMKQAYYGYTF	TGTGCCAGCAGCATGAAACAGGCCTATTATGGCTACACCTTC